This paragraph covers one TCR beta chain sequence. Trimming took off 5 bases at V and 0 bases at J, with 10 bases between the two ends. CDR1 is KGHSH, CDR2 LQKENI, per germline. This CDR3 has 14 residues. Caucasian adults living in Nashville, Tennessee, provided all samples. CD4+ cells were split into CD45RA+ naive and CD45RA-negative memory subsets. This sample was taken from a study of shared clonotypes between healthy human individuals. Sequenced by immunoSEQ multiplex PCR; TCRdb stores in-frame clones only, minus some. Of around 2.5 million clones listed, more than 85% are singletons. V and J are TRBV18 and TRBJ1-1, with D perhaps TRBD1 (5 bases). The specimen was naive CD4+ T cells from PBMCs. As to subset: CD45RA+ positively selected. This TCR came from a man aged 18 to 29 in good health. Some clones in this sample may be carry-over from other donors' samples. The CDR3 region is CASSGGGMNTEAFF. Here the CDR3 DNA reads TGTGCCAGCTCAGGGGGAGGGATGAACACTGAAGCTTTCTTT.